Below, one TCR beta chain is given with its context. These data come from a study of blood T cell repertoires in COVID-19. Study information: Whether acute or convalescent, the COVID-19 samples came from the United States, Italy and Spain. Nucleic acid was either cDNA or gDNA, and it came from T cells, B-cell-depleted T cells, or PBMCs.

Original processing methods: Estimation of nucleated cell counts relied on the amplification of reference gene primers. The data were produced by immunoSEQ multiplex PCR, yet TCRdb's version contains in-frame clones alone and is incomplete. The D gene and trimming were derived from the DNA, and the V and J assignments and clone size from that table. The sample has 180,000 or so clones, more than 70% seen once; the top ten hold around 1.5%. The CDR3 consists of 16 residues. V trimming: 5 bases; J trimming: 8 bases; junction bases outside the gene matches: 13. Germline CDR1 is MGHDK and CDR2 is SYGVNS.

The receptor was isolated from a man between 18 and 29 years old with active or convalescent COVID-19. The sequenced material came from peripheral blood. The J gene is TRBJ1-5, the V gene TRBV25-1; 9 bases are a match to TRBD1. In nucleotides, the CDR3 is TGTGCCAGCAGTAACCAACCGGACAGGGGCATAGAGCCCCAGCATTTT. Translated: CASSNQPDRGIEPQHF.